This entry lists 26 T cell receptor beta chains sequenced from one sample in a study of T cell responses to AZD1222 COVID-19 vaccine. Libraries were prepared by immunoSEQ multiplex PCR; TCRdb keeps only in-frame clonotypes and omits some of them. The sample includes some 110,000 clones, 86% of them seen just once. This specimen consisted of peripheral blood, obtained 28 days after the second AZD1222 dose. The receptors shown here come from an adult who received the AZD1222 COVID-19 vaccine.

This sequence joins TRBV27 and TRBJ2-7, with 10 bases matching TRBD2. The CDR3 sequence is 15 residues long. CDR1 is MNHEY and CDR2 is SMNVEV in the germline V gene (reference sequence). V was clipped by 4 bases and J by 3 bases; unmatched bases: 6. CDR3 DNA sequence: TGTGCCAGCAGTTACGTCGGGACTAGCGACTACGAGCAGTACTTC. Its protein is CASSYVGTSDYEQYF.

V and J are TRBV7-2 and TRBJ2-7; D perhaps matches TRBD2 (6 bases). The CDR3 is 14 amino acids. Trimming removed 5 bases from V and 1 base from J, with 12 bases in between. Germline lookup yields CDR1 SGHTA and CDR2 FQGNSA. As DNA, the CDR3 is TGTGCCAGCAGCGGGACTGGGTCTTCCTACGAGCAGTACTTC. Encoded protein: CASSGTGSSYEQYF.

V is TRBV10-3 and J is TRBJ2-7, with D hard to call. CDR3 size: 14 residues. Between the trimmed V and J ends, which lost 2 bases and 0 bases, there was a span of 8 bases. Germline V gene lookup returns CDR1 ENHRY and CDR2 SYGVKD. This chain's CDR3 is CAISEQQSSYEQYF. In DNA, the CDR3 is TGTGCCATCAGTGAGCAACAGAGCTCCTACGAGCAGTACTTC.

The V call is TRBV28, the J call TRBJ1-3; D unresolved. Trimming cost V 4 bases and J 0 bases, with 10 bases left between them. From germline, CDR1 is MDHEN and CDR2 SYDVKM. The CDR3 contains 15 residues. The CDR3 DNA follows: TGTGCCAGCAGTTCGCGCAGGAGCTCTGGAAACACCATATATTTT. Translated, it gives CASSSRRSSGNTIYF.

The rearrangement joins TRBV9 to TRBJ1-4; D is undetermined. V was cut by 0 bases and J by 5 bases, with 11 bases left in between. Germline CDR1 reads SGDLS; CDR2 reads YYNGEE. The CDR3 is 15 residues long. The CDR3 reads CASSVVVGENEKLFF. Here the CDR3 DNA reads TGTGCCAGCAGCGTAGTGGTTGGGGAGAATGAAAAACTGTTTTTT.

CDR3 residues: CASRFQETQYF. For the CDR3, the DNA is TGTGCCAGCAGATTTCAAGAGACCCAGTACTTC. The V call is TRBV28, the J call TRBJ2-5; D gene uncertain. CDR3 size: 11 residues. Per the germline V gene, CDR1 is MDHEN and CDR2 is SYDVKM. V was pared by 6 bases and J by 2 bases, with 4 bases between.

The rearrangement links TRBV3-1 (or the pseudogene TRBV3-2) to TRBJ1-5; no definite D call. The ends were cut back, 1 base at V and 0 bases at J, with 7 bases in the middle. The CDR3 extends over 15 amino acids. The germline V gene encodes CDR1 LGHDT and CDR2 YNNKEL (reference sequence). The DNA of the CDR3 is TGTGCCAGCAGCCAAGCAGGATATAGCAATCAGCCCCAGCATTTT. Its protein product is CASSQAGYSNQPQHF.

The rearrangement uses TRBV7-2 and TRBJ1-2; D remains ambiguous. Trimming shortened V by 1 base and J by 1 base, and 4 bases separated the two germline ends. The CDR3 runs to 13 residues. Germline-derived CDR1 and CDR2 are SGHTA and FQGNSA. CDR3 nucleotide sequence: TGTGCCAGCAGCTTAGAGATTAACTATGGCTACACCTTC. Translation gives CASSLEINYGYTF.

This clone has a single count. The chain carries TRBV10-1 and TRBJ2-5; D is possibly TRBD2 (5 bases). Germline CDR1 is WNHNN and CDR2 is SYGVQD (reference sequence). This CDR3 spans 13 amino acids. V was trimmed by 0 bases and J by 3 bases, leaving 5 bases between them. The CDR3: CASSESGEETQYF. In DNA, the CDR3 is TGCGCCAGCAGTGAGTCGGGAGAAGAGACCCAGTACTTC.

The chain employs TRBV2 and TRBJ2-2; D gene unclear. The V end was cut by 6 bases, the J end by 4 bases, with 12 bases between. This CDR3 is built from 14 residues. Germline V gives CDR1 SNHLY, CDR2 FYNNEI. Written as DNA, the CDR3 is TGTGCCAGCAGGCTGACATCATCCACCGGGGAGCTGTTTTTT. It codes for CASRLTSSTGELFF.

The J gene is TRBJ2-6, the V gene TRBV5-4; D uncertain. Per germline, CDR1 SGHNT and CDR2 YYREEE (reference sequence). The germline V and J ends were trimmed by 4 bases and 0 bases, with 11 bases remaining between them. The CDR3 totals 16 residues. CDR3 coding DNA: TGTGCCAGCAGCCCCGCGCAGGACTCTGGGGCCAACGTCCTGACTTTC. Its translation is CASSPAQDSGANVLTF.

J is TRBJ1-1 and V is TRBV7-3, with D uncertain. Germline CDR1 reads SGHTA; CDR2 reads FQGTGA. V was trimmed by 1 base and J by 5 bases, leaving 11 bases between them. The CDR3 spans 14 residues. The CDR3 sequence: CASSLSRDGTEAFF. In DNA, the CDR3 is TGTGCCAGCAGCTTAAGTCGGGATGGGACTGAAGCTTTCTTT.

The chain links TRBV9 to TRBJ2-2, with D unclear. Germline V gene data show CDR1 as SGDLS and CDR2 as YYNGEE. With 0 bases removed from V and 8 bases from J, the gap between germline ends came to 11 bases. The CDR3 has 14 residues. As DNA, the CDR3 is TGTGCCAGCAGCGTAGGGCAGTTTGGGGGGGAGCTGTTTTTT. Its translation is CASSVGQFGGELFF.

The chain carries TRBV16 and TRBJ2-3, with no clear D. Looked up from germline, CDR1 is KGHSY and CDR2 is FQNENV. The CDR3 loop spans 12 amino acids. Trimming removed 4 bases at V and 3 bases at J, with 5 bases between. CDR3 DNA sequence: TGTGCCAGCAGCCCCTCAACAGATACGCAGTATTTT. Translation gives CASSPSTDTQYF.

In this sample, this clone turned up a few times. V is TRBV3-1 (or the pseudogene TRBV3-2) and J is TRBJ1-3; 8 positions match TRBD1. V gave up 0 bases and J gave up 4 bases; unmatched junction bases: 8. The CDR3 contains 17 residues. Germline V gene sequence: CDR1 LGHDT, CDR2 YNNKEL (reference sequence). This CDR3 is CASSQDPRQGFGNTIYF. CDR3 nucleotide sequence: TGTGCCAGCAGCCAAGATCCGAGACAGGGGTTCGGAAACACCATATATTTT.

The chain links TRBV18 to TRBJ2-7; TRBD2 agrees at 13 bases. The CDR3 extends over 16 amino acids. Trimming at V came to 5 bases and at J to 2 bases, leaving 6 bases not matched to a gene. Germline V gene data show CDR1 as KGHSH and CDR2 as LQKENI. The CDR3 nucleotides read TGTGCCAGCTCAGCGGGGGGACTAGCGGGGACCTACGAGCAGTACTTC. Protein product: CASSAGGLAGTYEQYF. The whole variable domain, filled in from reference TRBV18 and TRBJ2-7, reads NAGVMQNPRHLVRRRGQEARLRCSPMKGHSHVYWYRQLPEEGLKFMVYLQKENIIDESGMPKERFSAEFPKEGPSILRIQQVVRGDSAAYFCASSAGGLAGTYEQYFGPGTRLTVT.

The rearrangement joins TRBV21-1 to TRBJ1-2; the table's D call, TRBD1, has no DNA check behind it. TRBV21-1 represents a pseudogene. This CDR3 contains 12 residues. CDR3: CASPDRGPSYTF. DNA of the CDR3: TGTGCCAGCCCGGACAGGGGGCCTAGCTACACCTTC.

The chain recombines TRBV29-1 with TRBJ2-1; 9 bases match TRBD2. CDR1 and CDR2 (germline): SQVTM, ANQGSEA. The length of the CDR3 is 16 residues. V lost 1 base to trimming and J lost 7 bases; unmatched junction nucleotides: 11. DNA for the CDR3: TGCAGCGTTGAAGCGCATGCGGGAGGGCCGGGGAATGAGCAGTTCTTC. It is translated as CSVEAHAGGPGNEQFF.

CDR3 bases: TGTGCCAGCAGACCCTCCCGAAAGGGGACCACAGATACGCAGTATTTT. Its protein product is CASRPSRKGTTDTQYF. The chain joins TRBV27 to TRBJ2-3; the D call may be TRBD1 or TRBD2 (5 bases each). This CDR3 is built from 16 residues. The germline gives CDR1 MNHEY, CDR2 SMNVEV (reference sequence). Deletions cut 6 bases from V and 2 bases from J, with 18 bases between.

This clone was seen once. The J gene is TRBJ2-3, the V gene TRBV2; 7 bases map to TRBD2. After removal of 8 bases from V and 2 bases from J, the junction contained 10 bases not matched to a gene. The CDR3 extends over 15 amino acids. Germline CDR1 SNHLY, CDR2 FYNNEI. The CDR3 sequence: CASEGRGSNTDTQYF. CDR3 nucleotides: TGTGCCAGCGAAGGGCGGGGGTCTAACACAGATACGCAGTATTTT. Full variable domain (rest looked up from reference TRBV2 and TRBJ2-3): EPEVTQTPSHQVTQMGQEVILRCVPISNHLYFYWYRQILGQKVEFLVSFYNNEISEKSEIFDDQFSVERPDGSNFTLKIRSTKLEDSAMYFCASEGRGSNTDTQYFGPGTRLTVL.

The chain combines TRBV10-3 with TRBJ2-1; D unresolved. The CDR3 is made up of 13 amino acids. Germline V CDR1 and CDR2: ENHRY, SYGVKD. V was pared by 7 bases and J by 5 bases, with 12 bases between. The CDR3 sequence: CAITAPENNEQFF. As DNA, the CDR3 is TGTGCCATCACGGCACCAGAGAACAATGAGCAGTTCTTC.

CDR3 loop: CASSHGTALAGNTIYF. CDR3 in DNA: TGCGCCAGCAGCCACGGGACAGCTCTAGCTGGAAACACCATATATTTT. The rearrangement uses TRBV4-1 and TRBJ1-3; 7 nucleotides align to TRBD1. The trim removed 3 bases at V and 2 bases at J, leaving 7 bases unmatched. The CDR3 spans 16 residues. The germline V gene has CDR1 MGHRA and CDR2 YSYEKL.

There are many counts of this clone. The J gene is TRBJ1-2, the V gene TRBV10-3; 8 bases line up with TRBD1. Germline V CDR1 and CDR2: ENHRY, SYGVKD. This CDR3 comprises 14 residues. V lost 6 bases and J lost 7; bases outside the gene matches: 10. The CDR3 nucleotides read TGTGCCATCAGCTCCGGACAGGGAGGATTTGGCTACACCTTC. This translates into CAISSGQGGFGYTF.

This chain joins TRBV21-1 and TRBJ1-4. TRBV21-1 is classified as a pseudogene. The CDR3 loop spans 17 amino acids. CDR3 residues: CASSKSISGGRGEKLFF. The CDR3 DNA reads TGTGCCAGCAGCAAAAGTATATCCGGGGGTAGGGGTGAAAAACTGTTTTTT.

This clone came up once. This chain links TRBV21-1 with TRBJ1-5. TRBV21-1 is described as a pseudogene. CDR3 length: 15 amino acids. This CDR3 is CASSKKRAANQPQHF. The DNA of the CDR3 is TGTGCCAGCAGCAAAAAGAGGGCGGCCAATCAGCCCCAGCATTTT.

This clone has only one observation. The CDR3 DNA reads as TGTGCCAGCAGTGGACGACCGGGACAGGGGATAACTGAAGCTTTCTTT. Translating it yields CASSGRPGQGITEAFF. This sequence joins TRBV6-4 and TRBJ1-1, with TRBD1 identical over 10 bases. The CDR3 runs to 16 residues. V shed 4 bases and J 5 bases; nucleotides not matched to a gene: 10. Per the germline V gene, CDR1 is MRHNA and CDR2 is SNTAGT.